This note documents a single T cell receptor beta chain sequence. This record comes from a study of blood T cell repertoires in COVID-19. V lost 0 bases to trimming and J lost 5 bases, with 11 bases between them. The germline V gene encodes CDR1 SGHNT and CDR2 YENEEA. CDR3 length: 14 residues. Profiled with immunoSEQ multiplex PCR; TCRdb holds only in-frame clones, not every one. The data show about 160,000 clones, approximately 87% seen once. This rearrangement joins TRBV11-3 to TRBJ2-7, with D maybe TRBD1 (5 bases). This receptor was obtained from a woman between 50 and 59 years old who had recovered from COVID-19. The sample consisted of PBMCs or T cells enriched from blood (not recorded which). The CDR3 coding sequence is TGTGCCAGCAGCTTAGATGGCAGGGATCACGAGCAGTACTTC. Protein sequence: CASSLDGRDHEQYF.